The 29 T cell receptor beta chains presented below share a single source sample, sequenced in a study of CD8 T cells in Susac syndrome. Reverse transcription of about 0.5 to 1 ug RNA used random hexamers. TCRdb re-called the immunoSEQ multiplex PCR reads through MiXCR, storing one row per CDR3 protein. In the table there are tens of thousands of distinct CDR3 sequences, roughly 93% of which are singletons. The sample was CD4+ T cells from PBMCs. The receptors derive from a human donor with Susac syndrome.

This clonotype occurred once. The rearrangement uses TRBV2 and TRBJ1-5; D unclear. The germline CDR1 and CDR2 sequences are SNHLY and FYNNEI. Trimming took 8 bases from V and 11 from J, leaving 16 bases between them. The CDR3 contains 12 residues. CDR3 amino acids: CASGRAPGAQHF. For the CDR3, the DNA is TGTGCCAGCGGGAGGGCTCCTGGGGCCCAGCATTTT.

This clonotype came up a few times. The CDR3 DNA sequence: TGTGCCAGCTCACCTCGACAGGGGTCCGTGGGGAATGAGCAGTTCTTC. Translation: CASSPRQGSVGNEQFF. The rearrangement links TRBV18 to TRBJ2-1, with TRBD1 identical over 8 bases. Germline lookup yields CDR1 KGHSH and CDR2 LQKENI. J lost 7 bases, V lost 3 bases, and 11 bases had no gene match. This CDR3 spans 16 amino acids.

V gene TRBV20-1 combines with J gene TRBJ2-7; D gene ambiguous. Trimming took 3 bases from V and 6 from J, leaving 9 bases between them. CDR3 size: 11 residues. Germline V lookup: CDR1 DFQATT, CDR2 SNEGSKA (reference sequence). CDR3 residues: CSASGSREQYF. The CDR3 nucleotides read TGCAGTGCTAGTGGTTCCCGCGAGCAGTACTTC.

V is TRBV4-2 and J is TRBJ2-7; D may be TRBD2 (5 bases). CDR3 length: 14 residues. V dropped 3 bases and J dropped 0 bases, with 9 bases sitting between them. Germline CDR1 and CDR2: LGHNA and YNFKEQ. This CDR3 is CASSHPGSSYEQYF. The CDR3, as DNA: TGTGCCAGCAGCCATCCGGGAAGCTCCTACGAGCAGTACTTC.

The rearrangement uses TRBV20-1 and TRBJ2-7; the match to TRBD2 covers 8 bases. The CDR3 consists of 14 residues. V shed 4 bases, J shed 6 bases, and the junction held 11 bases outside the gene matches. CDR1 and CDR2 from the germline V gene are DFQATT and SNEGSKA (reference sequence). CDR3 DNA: TGCAGTGCTACCTTGGGGGCGGGGGGAGCCGAGCAGTACTTC. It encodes CSATLGAGGAEQYF.

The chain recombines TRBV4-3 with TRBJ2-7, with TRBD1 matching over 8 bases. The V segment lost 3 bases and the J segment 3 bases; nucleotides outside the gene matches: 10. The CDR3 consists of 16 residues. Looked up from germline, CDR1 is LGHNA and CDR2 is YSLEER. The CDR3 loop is CASSQAGQGGSYEQYF. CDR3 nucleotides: TGCGCCAGCAGCCAGGCTGGACAGGGAGGTAGCTACGAGCAGTACTTC.

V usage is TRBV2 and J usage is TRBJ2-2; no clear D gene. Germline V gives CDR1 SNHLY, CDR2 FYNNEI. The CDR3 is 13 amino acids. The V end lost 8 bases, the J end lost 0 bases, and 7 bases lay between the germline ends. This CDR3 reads CASSAANTGELFF. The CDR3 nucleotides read TGTGCCAGCTCGGCGGCGAACACCGGGGAGCTGTTTTTT.

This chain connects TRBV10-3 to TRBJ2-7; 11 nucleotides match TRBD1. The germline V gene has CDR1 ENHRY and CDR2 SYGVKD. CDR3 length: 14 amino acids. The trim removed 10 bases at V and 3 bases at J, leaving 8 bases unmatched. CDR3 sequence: CATQSGTGGYEQYF. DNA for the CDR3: TGTGCCACCCAGAGCGGGACAGGGGGCTACGAGCAGTACTTC.

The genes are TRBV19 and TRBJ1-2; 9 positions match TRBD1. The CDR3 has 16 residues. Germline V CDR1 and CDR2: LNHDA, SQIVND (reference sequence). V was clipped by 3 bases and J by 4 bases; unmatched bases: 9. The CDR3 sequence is CASSIRDRDQLYGYTF. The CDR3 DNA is TGTGCCAGTAGTATCCGGGACAGGGACCAACTCTATGGCTACACCTTC.

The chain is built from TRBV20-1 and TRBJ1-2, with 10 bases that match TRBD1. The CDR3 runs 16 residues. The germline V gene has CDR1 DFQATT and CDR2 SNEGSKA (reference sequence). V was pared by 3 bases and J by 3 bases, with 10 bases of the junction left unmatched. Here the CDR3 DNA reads TGCAGTGCTAGGGACGACCCGGACAGGGGGTACTATGGCTACACCTTC. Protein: CSARDDPDRGYYGYTF.

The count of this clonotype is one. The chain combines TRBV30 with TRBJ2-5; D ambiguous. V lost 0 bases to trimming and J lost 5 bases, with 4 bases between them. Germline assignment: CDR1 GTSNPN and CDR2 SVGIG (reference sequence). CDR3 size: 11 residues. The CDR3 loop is CAWSVSETQYF. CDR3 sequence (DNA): TGTGCCTGGAGTGTATCCGAGACCCAGTACTTC.

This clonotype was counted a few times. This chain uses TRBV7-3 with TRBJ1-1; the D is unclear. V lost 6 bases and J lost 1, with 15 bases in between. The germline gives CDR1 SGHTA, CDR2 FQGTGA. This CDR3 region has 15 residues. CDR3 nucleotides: TGTGCCAGCAGTCTAGCGGGTTCCTCGAACACTGAAGCTTTCTTT. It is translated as CASSLAGSSNTEAFF.

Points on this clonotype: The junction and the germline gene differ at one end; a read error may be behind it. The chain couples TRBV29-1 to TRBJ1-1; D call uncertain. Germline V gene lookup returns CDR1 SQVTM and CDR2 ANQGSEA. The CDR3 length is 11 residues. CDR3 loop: CSVGVGREVFF. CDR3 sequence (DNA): TGCAGCGTTGGAGTGGGGAGAGAAGTTTTCTTT.

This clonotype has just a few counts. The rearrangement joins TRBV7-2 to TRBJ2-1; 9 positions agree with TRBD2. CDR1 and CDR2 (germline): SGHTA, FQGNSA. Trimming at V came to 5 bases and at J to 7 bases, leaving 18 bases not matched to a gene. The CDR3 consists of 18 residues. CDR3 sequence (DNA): TGTGCCAGCAGCCTACGCCGTGGCGGGGGGGGCTCCCAAAATGAGCAGTTCTTC. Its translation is CASSLRRGGGGSQNEQFF.

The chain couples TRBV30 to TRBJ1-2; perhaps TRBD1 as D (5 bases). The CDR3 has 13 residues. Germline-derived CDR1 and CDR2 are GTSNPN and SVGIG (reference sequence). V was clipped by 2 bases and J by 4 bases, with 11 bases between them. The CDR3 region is CAWSPGRSYGYTF. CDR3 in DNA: TGTGCCTGGAGTCCGGGACGGTCCTATGGCTACACCTTC.

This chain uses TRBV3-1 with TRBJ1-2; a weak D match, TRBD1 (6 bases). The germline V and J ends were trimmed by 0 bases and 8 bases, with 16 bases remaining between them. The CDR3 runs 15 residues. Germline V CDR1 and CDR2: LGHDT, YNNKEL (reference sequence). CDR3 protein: CASSQDLAGAVGYTF. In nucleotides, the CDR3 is TGTGCCAGCAGCCAAGATTTGGCGGGGGCGGTCGGCTACACCTTC.

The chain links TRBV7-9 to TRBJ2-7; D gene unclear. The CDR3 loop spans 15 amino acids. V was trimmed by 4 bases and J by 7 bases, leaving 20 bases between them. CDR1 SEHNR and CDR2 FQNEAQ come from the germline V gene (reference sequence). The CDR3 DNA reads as TGTGCCAGCAGCTCCGTTCGTCGTGAGGTCGAGGAGCAGTACTTC. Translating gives CASSSVRREVEEQYF.

The DNA for the CDR3 is TGTGCCAGCAGTTTAGGAGGGGCAAGAGCTAACTATGGCTACACCTTC. Protein: CASSLGGARANYGYTF. The V call is TRBV28, the J call TRBJ1-2; maybe TRBD1 (5 bases). V was clipped by 2 bases and J by 0 bases, with 13 bases between them. Germline CDR1 and CDR2: MDHEN and SYDVKM. The CDR3 sequence is 16 residues long.

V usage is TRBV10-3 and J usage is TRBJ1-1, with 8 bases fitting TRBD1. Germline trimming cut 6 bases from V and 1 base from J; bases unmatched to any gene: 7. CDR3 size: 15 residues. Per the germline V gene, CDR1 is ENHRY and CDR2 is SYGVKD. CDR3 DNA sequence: TGTGCCATCAGAAGACAGGGGTTGGGGAACACTGAAGCTTTCTTT. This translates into CAIRRQGLGNTEAFF.

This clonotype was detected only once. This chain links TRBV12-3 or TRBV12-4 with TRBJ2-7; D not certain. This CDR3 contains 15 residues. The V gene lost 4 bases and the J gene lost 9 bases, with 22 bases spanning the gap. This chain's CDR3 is CASSSTLRLPSRQYF. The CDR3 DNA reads TGTGCCAGCAGTTCGACCCTAAGGTTGCCTAGTAGGCAGTACTTC.

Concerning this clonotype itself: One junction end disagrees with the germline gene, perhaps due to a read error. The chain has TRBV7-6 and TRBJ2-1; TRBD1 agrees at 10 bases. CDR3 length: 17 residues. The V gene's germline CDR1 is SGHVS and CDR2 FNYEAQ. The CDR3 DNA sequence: TGTACCAGCAGTACCGTGGGCTGGGACAGGGGAGGGAATGAGCAGTTCTTC. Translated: CTSSTVGWDRGGNEQFF.

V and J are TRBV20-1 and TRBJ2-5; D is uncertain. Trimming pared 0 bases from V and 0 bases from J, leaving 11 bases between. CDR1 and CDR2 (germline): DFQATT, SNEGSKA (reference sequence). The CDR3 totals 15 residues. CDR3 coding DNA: TGCAGTGCTAGAGATCCTCAGGCGTACCAAGAGACCCAGTACTTC. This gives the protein CSARDPQAYQETQYF.

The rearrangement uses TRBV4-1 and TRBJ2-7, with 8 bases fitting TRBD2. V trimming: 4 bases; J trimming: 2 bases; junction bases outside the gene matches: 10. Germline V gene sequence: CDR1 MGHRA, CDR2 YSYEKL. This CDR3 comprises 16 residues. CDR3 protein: CASSLLGTSLPYEQYF. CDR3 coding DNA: TGCGCCAGCAGCCTTCTAGGGACTAGTCTTCCCTACGAGCAGTACTTC.

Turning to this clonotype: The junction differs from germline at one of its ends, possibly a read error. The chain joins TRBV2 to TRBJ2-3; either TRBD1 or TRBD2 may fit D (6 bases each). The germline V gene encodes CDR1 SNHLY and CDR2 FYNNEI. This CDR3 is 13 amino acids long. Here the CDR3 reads CASSDSPSIRGGF. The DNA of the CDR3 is TGTGCCAGCAGTGATAGTCCCTCCATCAGGGGAGGTTTT.

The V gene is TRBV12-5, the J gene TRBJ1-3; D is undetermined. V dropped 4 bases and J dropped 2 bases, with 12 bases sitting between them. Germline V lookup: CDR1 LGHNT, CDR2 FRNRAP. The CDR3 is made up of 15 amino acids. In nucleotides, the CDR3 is TGTGCTAGTGGTTGGATGAACGAAACTGGAAACACCATATATTTT. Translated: CASGWMNETGNTIYF.

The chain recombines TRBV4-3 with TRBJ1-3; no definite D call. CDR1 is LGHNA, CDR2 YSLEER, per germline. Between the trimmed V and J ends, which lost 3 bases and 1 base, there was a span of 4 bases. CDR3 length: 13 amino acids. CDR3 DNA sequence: TGCGCCAGCAGCCAGCAATCTGGAAACACCATATATTTT. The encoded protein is CASSQQSGNTIYF.

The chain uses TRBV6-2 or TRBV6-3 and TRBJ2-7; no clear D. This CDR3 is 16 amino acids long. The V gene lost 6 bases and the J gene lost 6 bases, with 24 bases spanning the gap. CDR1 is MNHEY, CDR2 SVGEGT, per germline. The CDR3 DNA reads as TGTGCCAGCAGGGACCTGGATAAGGGCCCCCGTGCCGAGCAGTACTTC. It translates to CASRDLDKGPRAEQYF.

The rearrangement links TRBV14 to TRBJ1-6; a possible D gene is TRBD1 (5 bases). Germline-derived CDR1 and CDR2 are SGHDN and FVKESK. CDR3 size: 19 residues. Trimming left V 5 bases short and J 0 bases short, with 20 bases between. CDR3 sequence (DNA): TGTGCCAGCAGCGTGCGGAGCCAGGGATTACGCTCCTATAATTCACCCCTCCACTTT. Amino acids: CASSVRSQGLRSYNSPLHF.

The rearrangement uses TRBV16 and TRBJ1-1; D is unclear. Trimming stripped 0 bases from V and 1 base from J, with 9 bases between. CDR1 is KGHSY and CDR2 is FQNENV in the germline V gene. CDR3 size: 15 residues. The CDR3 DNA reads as TGTGCCAGCAGCCAATCGCAGCGGCAGAACACTGAAGCTTTCTTT. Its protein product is CASSQSQRQNTEAFF.